The clone carrying this T cell receptor (beta chain) was seen repeatedly, ten times or more. Trimming removed 6 bases at V and 1 base at J, with 15 bases between. The CDR3 runs to 15 residues. Germline-derived CDR1 and CDR2 are MNHNS and SASEGT. TCRbeta library construction was performed incorporating unique molecular identifiers. TCRdb used MiXCR to reprocess the PCR reads, holding one entry per CDR3 protein. The table records about 690,000 distinct CDR3 sequences, roughly 15% of them present only once. The sample originates from a study of T-cell reconstitution after alpha-beta-depleted transplantation in children.

The TCR was taken from a human donor who donated a stem cell graft to a child with acute myeloid leukemia. Sequencing used PBMCs from the stem cell graft donor, obtained from the stem cell graft. The chain is built from TRBV6-1 and TRBJ2-5; D is possibly TRBD1 (5 bases). CDR3 nucleotide sequence: TGTGCCAGCAGGAGGCAAGGGGCCGCCCAAGAGACCCAGTACTTC. It is translated as CASRRQGAAQETQYF.